This record covers a single T cell receptor beta chain. The target antigen is unknown. This record comes from a study of T-cell memory formation after mild COVID-19. TCRdb fed the 5' RACE reads into MiXCR, producing one record per CDR3 protein. The sample has over 350,000 distinct CDR3 sequences, 15% to 20% seen once; the top ten hold around a fifth. Overall study results and limits: Contracting clones from day 15 to 85 had balanced CD4/CD8; later expanders favoured CD4+. Shrinking CD4+ clones resided mostly in CM and EM, and CD8+ ones in EMRA. Pre-infection memory contained some responding clones, which suggested that cross-reactive memory had joined.

CDR1 is GTSNPN, CDR2 SVGIG, per germline (reference sequence). The CDR3 is 14 amino acids. The germline V and J ends were trimmed by 3 bases and 5 bases, with 16 bases remaining between them. This chain uses TRBV30 with TRBJ1-1; D not certain. The TCR comes from a man in his late teens or twenties who had mild COVID-19 (a few samples of this study predate the infection). Cell type and time point are not known. The sequenced sample was PBMCs or a T cell subset sorted from them (not recorded which). The CDR3 protein is CAWRPTNAGTEAFF. The CDR3 coding sequence is TGTGCCTGGAGACCTACCAACGCTGGGACTGAAGCTTTCTTT.